This TCR beta chain was recovered during a study of T cell changes during pregnancy in multiple sclerosis. Germline-derived CDR1 and CDR2 are SEHNR and FQNEAQ (reference sequence). The ends lost 5 bases at V and 5 bases at J; junction bases unmatched: 4. This CDR3 has 15 residues. Here immunoSEQ multiplex PCR was the method, and the copy in TCRdb shows in-frame clones only, minus some. This sample yields 35,000 to 45,000 clones, of which about nine tenths are seen a single time; under 2% belongs to the top ten. Sequenced here: CD4+ T cells from peripheral blood mononuclear cells, sampled after pregnancy. The TCR was taken from a female donor in good health, enrolled as a control in a pregnancy study. The chain is built from TRBV7-9 and TRBJ1-6; 9 positions match TRBD1. This CDR3 is CASSPGQGHNSPLHF. CDR3 coding DNA: TGTGCCAGCAGCCCCGGACAGGGGCATAATTCACCCCTCCACTTT.